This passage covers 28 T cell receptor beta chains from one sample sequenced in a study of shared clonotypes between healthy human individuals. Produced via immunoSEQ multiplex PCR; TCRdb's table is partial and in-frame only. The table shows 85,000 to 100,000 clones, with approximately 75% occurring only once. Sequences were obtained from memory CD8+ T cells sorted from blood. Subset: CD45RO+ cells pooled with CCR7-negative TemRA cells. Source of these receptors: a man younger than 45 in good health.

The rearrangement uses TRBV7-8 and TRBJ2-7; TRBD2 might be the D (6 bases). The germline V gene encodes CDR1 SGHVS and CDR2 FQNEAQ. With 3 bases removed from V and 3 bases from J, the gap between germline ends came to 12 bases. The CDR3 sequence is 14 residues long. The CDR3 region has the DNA TGTGCCAGCAGCTTGGGACTGGTGGTCTACGAGCAGTACTTC. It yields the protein CASSLGLVVYEQYF.

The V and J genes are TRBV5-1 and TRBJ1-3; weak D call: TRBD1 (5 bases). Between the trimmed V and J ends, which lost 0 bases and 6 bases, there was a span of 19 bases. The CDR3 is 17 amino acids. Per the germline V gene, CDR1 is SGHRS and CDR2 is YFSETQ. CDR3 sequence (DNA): TGCGCCAGCAGCTTGGGCGCCTCCGGGACCGCGGCAAACACCATATATTTT. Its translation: CASSLGASGTAANTIYF.

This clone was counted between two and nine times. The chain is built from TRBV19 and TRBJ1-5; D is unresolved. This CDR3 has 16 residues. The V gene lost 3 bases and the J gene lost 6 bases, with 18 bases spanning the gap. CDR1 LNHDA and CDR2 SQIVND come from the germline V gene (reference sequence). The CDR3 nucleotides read TGTGCCAGTAGTATTGTCCCCCGGCTAAGCGGTCAGCCCCAGCATTTT. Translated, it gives CASSIVPRLSGQPQHF. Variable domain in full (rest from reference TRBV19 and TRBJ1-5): DGGITQSPKYLFRKEGQNVTLSCEQNLNHDAMYWYRQDPGQGLRLIYYSQIVNDFQKGDIAEGYSVSREKKESFPLTVTSAQKNPTAFYLCASSIVPRLSGQPQHFGDGTRLSIL.

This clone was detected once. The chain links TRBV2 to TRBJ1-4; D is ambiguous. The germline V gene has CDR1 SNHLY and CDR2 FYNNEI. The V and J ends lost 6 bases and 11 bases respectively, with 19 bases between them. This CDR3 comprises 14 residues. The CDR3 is CASSEPLQRVKLFF. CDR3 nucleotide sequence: TGTGCCAGCAGCGAACCACTTCAGAGGGTCAAACTGTTTTTT. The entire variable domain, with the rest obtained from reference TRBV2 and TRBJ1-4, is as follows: EPEVTQTPSHQVTQMGQEVILRCVPISNHLYFYWYRQILGQKVEFLVSFYNNEISEKSEIFDDQFSVERPDGSNFTLKIRSTKLEDSAMYFCASSEPLQRVKLFFGSGTQLSVL.

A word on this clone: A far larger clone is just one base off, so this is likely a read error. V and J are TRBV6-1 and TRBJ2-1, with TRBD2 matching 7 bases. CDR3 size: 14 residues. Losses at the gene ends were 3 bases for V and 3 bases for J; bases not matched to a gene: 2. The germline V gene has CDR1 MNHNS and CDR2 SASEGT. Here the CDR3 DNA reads TGTGCCAGCAGTGAGCGGGAGATCTACAATGAGCAGTTCTTC. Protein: CASSEREIYNEQFF.

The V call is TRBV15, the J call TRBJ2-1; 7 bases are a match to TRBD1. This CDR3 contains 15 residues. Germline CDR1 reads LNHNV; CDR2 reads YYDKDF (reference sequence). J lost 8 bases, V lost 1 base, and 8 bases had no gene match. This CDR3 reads CATSRGYRDRDEQFF. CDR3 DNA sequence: TGTGCCACCAGCAGAGGGTACCGGGACAGAGATGAGCAGTTCTTC.

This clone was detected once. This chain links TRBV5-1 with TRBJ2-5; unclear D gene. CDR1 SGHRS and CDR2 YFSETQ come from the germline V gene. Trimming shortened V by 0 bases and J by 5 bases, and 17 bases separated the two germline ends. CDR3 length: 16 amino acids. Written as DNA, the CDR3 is TGCGCCAGCAGCTTGGCAGGCAGCCAGGAGTGGGAGACCCAGTACTTC. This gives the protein CASSLAGSQEWETQYF. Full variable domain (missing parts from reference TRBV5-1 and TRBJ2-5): KAGVTQTPRYLIKTRGQQVTLSCSPISGHRSVSWYQQTPGQGLQFLFEYFSETQRNKGNFPGRFSGRQFSNSRSEMNVSTLELGDSALYLCASSLAGSQEWETQYFGPGTRLLVL.

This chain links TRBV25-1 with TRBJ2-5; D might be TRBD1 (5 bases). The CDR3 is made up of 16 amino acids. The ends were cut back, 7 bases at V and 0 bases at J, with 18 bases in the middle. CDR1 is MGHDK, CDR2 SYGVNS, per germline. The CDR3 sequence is CASTPPRVRNQETQYF. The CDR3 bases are TGTGCCAGCACCCCCCCCAGGGTGAGAAACCAAGAGACCCAGTACTTC. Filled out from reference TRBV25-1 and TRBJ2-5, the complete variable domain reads EADIYQTPRYLVIGTGKKITLECSQTMGHDKMYWYQQDPGMELHLIHYSYGVNSTEKGDLSSESTVSRIRTEHFPLTLESARPSHTSQYLCASTPPRVRNQETQYFGPGTRLLVL.

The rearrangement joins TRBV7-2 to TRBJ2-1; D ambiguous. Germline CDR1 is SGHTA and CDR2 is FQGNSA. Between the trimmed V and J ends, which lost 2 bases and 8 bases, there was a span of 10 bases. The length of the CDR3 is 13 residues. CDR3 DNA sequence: TGTGCCAGCAGCTTATCTAGGGTCGATGAGCAGTTCTTC. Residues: CASSLSRVDEQFF.

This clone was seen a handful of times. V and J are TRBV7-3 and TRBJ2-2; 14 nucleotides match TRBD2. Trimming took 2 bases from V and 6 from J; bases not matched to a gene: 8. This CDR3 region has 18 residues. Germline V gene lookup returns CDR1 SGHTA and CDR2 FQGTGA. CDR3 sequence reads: CASSLLTGLAGVAGELFF. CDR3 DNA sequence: TGTGCCAGCAGCTTATTGACGGGACTAGCGGGAGTAGCCGGGGAGCTGTTTTTT. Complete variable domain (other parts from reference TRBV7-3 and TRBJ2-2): GAGVSQTPSNKVTEKGKYVELRCDPISGHTALYWYRQSLGQGPEFLIYFQGTGAADDSGLPNDRFFAVRPEGSVSTLKIQRTERGDSAVYLCASSLLTGLAGVAGELFFGEGSRLTVL.

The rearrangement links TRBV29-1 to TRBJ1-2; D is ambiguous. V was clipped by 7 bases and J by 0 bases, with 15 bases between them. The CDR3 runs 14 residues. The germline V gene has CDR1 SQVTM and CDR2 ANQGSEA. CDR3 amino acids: CSGGEHTTNYGYTF. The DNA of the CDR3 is TGCAGCGGTGGGGAACACACAACTAACTATGGCTACACCTTC.

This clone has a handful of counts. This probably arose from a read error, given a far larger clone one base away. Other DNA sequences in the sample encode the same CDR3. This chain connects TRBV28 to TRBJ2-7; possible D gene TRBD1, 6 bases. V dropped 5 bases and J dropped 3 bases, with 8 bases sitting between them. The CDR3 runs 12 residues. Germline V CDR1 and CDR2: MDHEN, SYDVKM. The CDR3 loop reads CASSDRSYEQYF. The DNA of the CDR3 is TGTGCCAGCAGTGACAGGAGCTACGAGCAGTACTTC.

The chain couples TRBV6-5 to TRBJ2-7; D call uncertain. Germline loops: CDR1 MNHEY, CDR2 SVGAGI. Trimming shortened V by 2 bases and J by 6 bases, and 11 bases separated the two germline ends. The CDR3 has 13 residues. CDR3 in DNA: TGTGCCAGCAGTTACCTAGGGAATGGCGAGCAGTACTTC. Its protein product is CASSYLGNGEQYF.

CDR3 sequence reads: CASRHPGANTGELFF. The CDR3 region has the DNA TGTGCCAGTAGGCATCCAGGGGCGAACACCGGGGAGCTGTTTTTT. The chain carries TRBV19 and TRBJ2-2, with D perhaps TRBD1 (6 bases). V was pared by 6 bases and J by 0 bases, with 11 bases between. This CDR3 is 15 amino acids long. Looked up from germline, CDR1 is LNHDA and CDR2 is SQIVND (reference sequence).

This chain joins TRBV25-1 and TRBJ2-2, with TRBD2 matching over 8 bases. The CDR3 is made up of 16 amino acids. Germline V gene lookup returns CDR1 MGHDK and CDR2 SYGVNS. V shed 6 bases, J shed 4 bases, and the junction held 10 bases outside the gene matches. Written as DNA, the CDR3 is TGTGCCAGCAGGGACGAGAGCGGGAGATTCACCGGGGAGCTGTTTTTT. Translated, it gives CASRDESGRFTGELFF.

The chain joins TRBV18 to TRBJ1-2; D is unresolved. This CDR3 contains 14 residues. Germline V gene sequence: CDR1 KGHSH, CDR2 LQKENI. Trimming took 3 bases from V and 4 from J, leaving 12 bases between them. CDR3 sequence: CASSPLDMVYGYTF. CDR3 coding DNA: TGTGCCAGCTCACCTCTGGATATGGTCTATGGCTACACCTTC.

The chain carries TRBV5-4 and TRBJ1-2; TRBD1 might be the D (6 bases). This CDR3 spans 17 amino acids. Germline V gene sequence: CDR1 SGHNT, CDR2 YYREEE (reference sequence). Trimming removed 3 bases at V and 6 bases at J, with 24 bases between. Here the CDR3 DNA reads TGTGCCAGCAGCTCCTCTTCATCTCACAGGGTTGATCATGGCTACACCTTC. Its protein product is CASSSSSSHRVDHGYTF.

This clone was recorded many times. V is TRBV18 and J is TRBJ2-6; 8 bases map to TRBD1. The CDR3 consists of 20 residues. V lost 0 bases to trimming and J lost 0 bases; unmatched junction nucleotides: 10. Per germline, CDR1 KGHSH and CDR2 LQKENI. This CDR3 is CASSPPLGQGANSGANVLTF. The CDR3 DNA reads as TGTGCCAGCTCACCACCCCTCGGACAGGGAGCTAACTCTGGGGCCAACGTCCTGACTTTC.

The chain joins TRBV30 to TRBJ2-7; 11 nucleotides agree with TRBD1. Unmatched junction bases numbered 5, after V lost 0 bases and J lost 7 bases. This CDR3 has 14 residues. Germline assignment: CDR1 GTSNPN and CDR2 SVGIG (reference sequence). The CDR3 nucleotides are TGTGCCTGGAGTGTGGAGGACAGGGGGCTTGAGCAGTACTTC. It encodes CAWSVEDRGLEQYF.

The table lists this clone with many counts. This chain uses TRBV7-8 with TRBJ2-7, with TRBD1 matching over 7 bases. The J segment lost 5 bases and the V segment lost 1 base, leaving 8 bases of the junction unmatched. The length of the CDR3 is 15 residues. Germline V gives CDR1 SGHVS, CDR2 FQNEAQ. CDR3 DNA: TGTGCCAGCAGCTTAGGAAGGGGGCTAGGGAACGAGCAGTACTTC. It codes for CASSLGRGLGNEQYF. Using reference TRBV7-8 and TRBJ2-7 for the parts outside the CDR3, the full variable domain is GAGVSQSPRYKVAKRGQDVALRCDPISGHVSLFWYQQALGQGPEFLTYFQNEAQLDKSGLPSDRFFAERPEGSVSTLKIQRTQQEDSAVYLCASSLGRGLGNEQYFGPGTRLTVT.

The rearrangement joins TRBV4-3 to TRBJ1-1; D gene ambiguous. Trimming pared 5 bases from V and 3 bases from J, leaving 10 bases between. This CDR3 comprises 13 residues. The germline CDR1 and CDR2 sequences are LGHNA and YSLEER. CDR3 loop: CASSLREDTEAFF. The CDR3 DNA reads TGCGCCAGCAGCTTGAGAGAGGACACTGAAGCTTTCTTT.

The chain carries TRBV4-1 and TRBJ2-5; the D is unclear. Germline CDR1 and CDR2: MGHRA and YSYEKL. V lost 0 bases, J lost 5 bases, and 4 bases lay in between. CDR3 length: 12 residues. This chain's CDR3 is CASSQDRETQYF. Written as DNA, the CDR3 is TGCGCCAGCAGCCAAGATAGGGAGACCCAGTACTTC.

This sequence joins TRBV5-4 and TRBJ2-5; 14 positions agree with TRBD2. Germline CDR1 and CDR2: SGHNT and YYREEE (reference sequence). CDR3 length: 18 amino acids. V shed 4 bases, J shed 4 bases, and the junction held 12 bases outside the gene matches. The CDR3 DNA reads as TGTGCCAGCAGCGCTGGGACTAGCGGGAGAGGGGTGGGAGAGACCCAGTACTTC. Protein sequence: CASSAGTSGRGVGETQYF.

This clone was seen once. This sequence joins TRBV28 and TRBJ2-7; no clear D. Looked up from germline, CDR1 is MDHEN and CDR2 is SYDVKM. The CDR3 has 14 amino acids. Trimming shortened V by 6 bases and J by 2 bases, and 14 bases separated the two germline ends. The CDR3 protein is CASSYHVGTYEQYF. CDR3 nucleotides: TGTGCCAGCAGCTACCATGTTGGTACCTACGAGCAGTACTTC.

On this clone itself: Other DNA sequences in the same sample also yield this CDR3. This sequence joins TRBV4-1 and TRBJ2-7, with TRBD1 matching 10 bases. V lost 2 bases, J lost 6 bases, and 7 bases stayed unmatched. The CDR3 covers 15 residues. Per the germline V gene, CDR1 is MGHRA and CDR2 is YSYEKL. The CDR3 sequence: CASSQSGTGVSEQYF. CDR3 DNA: TGCGCCAGCAGCCAAAGCGGGACAGGGGTCTCCGAGCAGTACTTC.

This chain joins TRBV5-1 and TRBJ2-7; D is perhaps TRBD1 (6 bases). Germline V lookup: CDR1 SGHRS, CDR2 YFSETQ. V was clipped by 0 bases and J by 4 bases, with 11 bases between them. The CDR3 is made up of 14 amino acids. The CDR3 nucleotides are TGCGCCAGCAGCTTGGGGAGGCAGGGGTACGAGCAGTACTTC. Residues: CASSLGRQGYEQYF.

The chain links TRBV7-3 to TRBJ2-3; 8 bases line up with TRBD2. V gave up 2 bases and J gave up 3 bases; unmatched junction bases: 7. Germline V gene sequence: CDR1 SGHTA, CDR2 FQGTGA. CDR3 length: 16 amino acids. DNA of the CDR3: TGTGCCAGCAGCTTATCAACGGGAGGGCCTACAGATACGCAGTATTTT. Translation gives CASSLSTGGPTDTQYF.

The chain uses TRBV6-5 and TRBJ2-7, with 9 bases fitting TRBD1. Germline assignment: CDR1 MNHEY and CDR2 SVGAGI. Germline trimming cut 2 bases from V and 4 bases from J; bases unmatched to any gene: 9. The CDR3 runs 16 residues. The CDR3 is CASSYKLRDRAYEQYF. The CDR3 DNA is TGTGCCAGCAGTTACAAGCTCCGGGACAGGGCTTACGAGCAGTACTTC.